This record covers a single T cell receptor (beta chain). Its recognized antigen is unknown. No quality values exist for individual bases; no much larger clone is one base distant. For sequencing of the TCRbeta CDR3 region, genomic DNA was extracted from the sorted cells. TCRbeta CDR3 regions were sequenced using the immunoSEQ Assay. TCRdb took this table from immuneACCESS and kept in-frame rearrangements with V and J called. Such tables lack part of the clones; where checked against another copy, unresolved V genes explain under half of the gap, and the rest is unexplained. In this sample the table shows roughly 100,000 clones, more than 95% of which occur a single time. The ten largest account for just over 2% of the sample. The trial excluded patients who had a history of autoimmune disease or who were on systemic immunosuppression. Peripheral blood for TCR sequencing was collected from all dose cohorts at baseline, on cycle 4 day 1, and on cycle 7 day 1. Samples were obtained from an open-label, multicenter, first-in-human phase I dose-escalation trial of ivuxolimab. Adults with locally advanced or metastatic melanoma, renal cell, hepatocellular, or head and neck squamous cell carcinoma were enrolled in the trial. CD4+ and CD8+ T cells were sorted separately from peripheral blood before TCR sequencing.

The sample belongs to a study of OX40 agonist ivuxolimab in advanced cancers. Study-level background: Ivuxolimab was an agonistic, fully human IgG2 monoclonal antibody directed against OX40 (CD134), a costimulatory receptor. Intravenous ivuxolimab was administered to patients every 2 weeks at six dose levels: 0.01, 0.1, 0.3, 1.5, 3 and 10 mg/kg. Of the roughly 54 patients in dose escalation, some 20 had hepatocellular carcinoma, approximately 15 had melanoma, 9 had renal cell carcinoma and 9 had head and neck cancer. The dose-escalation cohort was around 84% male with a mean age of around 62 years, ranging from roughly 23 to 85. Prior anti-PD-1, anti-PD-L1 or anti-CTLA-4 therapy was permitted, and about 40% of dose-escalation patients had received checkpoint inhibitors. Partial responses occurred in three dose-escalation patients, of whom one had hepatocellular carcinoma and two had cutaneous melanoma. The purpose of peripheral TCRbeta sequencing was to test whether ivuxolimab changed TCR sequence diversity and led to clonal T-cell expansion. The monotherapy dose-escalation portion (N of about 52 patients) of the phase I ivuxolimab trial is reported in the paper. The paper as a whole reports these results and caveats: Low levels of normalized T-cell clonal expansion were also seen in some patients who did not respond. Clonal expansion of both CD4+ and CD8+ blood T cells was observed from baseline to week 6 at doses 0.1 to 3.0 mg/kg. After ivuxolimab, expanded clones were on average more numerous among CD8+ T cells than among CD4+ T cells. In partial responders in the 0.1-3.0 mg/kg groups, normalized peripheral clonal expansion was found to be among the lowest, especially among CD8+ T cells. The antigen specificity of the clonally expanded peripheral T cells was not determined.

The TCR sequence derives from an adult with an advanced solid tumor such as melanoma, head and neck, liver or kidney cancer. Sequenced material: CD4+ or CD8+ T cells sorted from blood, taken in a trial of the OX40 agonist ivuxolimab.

The CDR3 protein is CASSPPVAGNHNEQFF. The base sequence is TGTGCCAGCAGCCCTCCGGTGGCGGGGAACCACAATGAGCAGTTCTTC. The chain employs TRBV7-9 and TRBJ2-1; matching of 6 bases hints at TRBD2 as the D gene. Measured from the cysteine to the phenylalanine, the CDR3 is 16 residues long. The kept DNA is CDR3 alone, 48 bases in frame from the first base. CDR1 and CDR2, looked up from the germline V gene (reference sequence), are SEHNR and FQNEAQ. A distance of 19 bases separates the germline ends of V and J, which lose 5 bases and 5 bases respectively.